A selection of T cell receptor beta chains follows, all from one sample in a study of shared clonotypes between healthy human individuals. Generated by immunoSEQ multiplex PCR, the TCRdb table keeps only in-frame clones and is missing some. The table has about 1.1 million clones, around 78% seen once; the top ten hold approximately 0.5%. Specimen: memory CD4+ T cells from PBMCs. The receptors come from a man aged 18 to 30 in good health. Some clones in this sample may be carry-over from other donors' samples. Each CDR3 is given with its conserved first and last residue. D genes are given only for firm matches. The size field is filled for only some rows; it gives once, few, many or a size class.

clone size	V gene	D gene	J gene	CDR3 DNA	CDR3 protein
-	TRBV9	TRBD1	TRBJ2-3	TGTGCCAGCAGCAGGCACAGGGGAGAGGATACGCAGTATTTT	CASSRHRGEDTQYF
-	TRBV6-1	-	TRBJ2-7	TGTGCCAGCAGTGAAGTGGGGGAATCCTACGAGCAGTACTTC	CASSEVGESYEQYF
-	TRBV18	-	TRBJ2-2	TGTGCCAGCTCACCACCACGGGGCACCGGTAACACCGGGGAGCTGTTTTTT	CASSPPRGTGNTGELFF
few	TRBV5-1	-	TRBJ1-1	TGCGCCAGCAGCAACGCACGGGTGAACACTGAAGCTTTCTTT	CASSNARVNTEAFF
-	TRBV7-9	-	TRBJ1-2	TGTGCCAGCAGCTCGTCGCAGCTAAACTATGGCTACACCTTC	CASSSSQLNYGYTF
-	TRBV29-1	-	TRBJ2-7	TGCAGCGTTGAAGCCAGGAGCGAGCAGTACTTC	CSVEARSEQYF
-	TRBV27	-	TRBJ1-1	TGTGCCAGCAGTTTTTCGGGGGGCACTGAAGCTTTCTTT	CASSFSGGTEAFF
-	TRBV28	TRBD1	TRBJ2-7	TGTGCCAGCCGTTTGGGACAGAACTACGAGCAGTACTTC	CASRLGQNYEQYF
-	TRBV30	-	TRBJ1-1	TGTGCCTGGAGTGGTGGGGGACGAACTGAAGCTTTCTTT	CAWSGGGRTEAFF
few	TRBV6-1	TRBD2	TRBJ2-5	TGTGCCAGCAGTGAAGGGCGGACTAGCGGGAGGAGGGAGACCCAGTACTTC	CASSEGRTSGRRETQYF
-	TRBV29-1	TRBD1	TRBJ1-2	TGCAGCGTGGGTACGACAGGGGGCTATGGCTACACCTTC	CSVGTTGGYGYTF
-	TRBV5-4	-	TRBJ2-3	TGTGCCAGCAGCTTGGCCGTAACAGGGTCTAGCACAGATACGCAGTATTTT	CASSLAVTGSSTDTQYF
-	TRBV4-1	-	TRBJ2-7	TGCGCCAGCAGCCAAACCGGGACTTCTGGCTACGAGCAGTACTTC	CASSQTGTSGYEQYF
-	TRBV6-4	-	TRBJ2-6	TGTGCCAGCAGTGGGACACCTCCTTTAATCTCTGGGGCCAACGTCCTGACTTTC	CASSGTPPLISGANVLTF
-	TRBV18	-	TRBJ1-2	TGTGCCAGCTCACCTACACCCTCTGATGGCTACACCTTC	CASSPTPSDGYTF
-	TRBV28	-	TRBJ2-1	TGTGCCAGCAGTTTAAATTCCAATGAGCAGTTCTTC	CASSLNSNEQFF
-	TRBV9	TRBD2	TRBJ2-2	TGTGCCAGCAGCTTGAGCGGGAGTGGCGGGGAGCTGTTTTTT	CASSLSGSGGELFF
-	TRBV7-2	-	TRBJ2-7	TGTGCCAGCAGACGACGCACCGGCGACTATGGCTACGAGCAGTACTTC	CASRRRTGDYGYEQYF
-	TRBV5-1	TRBD1	TRBJ2-1	TGCGCCAGCAGCCCCGGGACAGTAAATGGCGATGAGCAGTTCTTC	CASSPGTVNGDEQFF
-	TRBV2	-	TRBJ2-1	TGTGCCAGCAGTGTACAGGGTATGGACAATGAGCAGTTCTTC	CASSVQGMDNEQFF
-	TRBV5-1	-	TRBJ2-2	TGCGCCAGCAGCTCAATGACCCGGTACACCGGGGAGCTGTTTTTT	CASSSMTRYTGELFF
-	TRBV28	TRBD2	TRBJ2-1	TGTGCCAGCAGTTCATGGACTAGCGGGAGCAATGAGCAGTTCTTC	CASSSWTSGSNEQFF
-	TRBV2	-	TRBJ2-5	TGTGCCAGCAGTGAAACCGGGGTCCAGTACTTC	CASSETGVQYF